This T cell receptor beta chain was recorded in a study of beta chain features in type 1 diabetes. Expressed TCRB transcripts were sequenced because the isolated RNA had all been reverse transcribed beforehand. The table came from immunoSEQ multiplex PCR; TCRdb's copy has only in-frame clones and leaves some out. The sample holds 250,000 to 300,000 clones; 7.5% to 9.5% are singletons and the top ten take roughly 0.94%. The ends lost 3 bases at V and 0 bases at J; junction bases unmatched: 5. Germline CDR1 and CDR2: SNHLY and FYNNEI. The CDR3 has 18 residues. This clone was detected a few times. The sequencing sample was made of central memory CD4+ T cells from blood. V is TRBV2 and J is TRBJ2-3; 14 positions agree with TRBD2. This clonotype originated in a woman between 18 and 29 years old in good health. The CDR3 DNA sequence: TGTGCCAGCAGTGAGCAGACTAGCGGGAGGGGGAGCACAGATACGCAGTATTTT. Translating gives CASSEQTSGRGSTDTQYF.